What follows is one T cell receptor (beta chain) and its context. Its antigen is unknown. The sort gate was single viable CD3+CD4+CD8-CD45RO+ cells for memory CD4+ T cells. Total CD4+ T cells were enriched by CD4 positive selection. Germline lookup yields CDR1 KGHSH and CDR2 LQKENI. Trimming cost V 0 bases and J 4 bases, with 7 bases left between them. The CDR3 is 14 residues long. The data were produced by immunoSEQ multiplex PCR, yet TCRdb's version contains in-frame clones alone and is incomplete. The repertoire has approximately 42,000 clones, around three quarters of them found once; the top ten carry more than 0.95%. The sample belongs to a study of memory CD4+ T cells and cytomegalovirus serostatus. As for the study in general: Healthy Belgian adult donors included fewer than 10 CMV-positive and some 23 CMV-negative people.

Overall study results and limits: Median bootstrapped AUC for CMV status was approximately 0.94 originally, approximately 0.9 US-trained. CD4+ memory repertoires contained 67 of 164 reported CMV TCRbeta sequences.

The receptor was isolated from an adult in good health and CMV-seronegative. This chain links TRBV18 with TRBJ2-1; D remains unclear. The sample consisted of memory CD4+ T cells from blood. The DNA of the CDR3 is TGTGCCAGCTCACCACCGTCCGTTTACAATGAGCAGTTCTTC. As protein: CASSPPSVYNEQFF.